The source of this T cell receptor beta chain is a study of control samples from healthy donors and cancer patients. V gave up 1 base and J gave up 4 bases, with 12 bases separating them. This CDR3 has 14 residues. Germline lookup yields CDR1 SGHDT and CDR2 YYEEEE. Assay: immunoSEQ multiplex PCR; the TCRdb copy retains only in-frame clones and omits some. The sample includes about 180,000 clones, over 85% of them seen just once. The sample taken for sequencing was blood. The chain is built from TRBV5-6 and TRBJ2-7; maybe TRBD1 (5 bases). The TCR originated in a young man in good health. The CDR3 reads CASSLRQLTYEQYF. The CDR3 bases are TGTGCCAGCAGCTTGAGACAGCTGACATACGAGCAGTACTTC. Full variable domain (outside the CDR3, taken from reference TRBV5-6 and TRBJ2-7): DAGVTQSPTHLIKTRGQQVTLRCSPKSGHDTVSWYQQALGQGPQFIFQYYEEEERQRGNFPDRFSGHQFPNYSSELNVNALLLGDSALYLCASSLRQLTYEQYFGPGTRLTVT.